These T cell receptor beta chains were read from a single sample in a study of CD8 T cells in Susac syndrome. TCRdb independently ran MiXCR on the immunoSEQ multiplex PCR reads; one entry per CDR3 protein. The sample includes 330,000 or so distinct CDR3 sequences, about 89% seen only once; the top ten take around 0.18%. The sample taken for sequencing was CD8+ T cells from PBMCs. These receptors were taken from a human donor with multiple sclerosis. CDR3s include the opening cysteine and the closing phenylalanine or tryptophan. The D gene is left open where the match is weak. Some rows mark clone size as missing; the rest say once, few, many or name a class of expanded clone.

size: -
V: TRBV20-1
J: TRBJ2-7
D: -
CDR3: CSARVVGIWEQYF
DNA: TGCAGTGCTAGGGTGGTAGGGATATGGGAGCAGTACTTC

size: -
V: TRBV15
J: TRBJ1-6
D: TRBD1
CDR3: CATSRDFAGQGADSPLHF
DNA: TGTGCCACCAGCAGAGATTTTGCGGGCCAGGGGGCAGACTCACCCCTCCACTTT

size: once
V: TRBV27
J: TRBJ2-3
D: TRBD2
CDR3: CASSSLSGTPHTQYF
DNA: TGTGCCAGCAGTTCCCTTAGCGGGACCCCCCATACGCAGTATTTT

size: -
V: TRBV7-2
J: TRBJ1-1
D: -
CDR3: CASSFGLTPEAFF
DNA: TGTGCCAGCAGCTTTGGGCTCACCCCTGAAGCTTTCTTT

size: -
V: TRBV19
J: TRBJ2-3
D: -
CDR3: CATRWGRGGDTQYF
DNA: TGTGCCACACGATGGGGCAGGGGTGGCGATACGCAGTATTTT

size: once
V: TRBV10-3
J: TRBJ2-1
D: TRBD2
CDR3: CAIRERDGFDEQFF
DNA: TGTGCCATCAGAGAGCGGGACGGTTTCGATGAGCAGTTCTTC

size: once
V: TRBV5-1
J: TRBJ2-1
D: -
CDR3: CASSVIPGDSYNEQFF
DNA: TGCGCCAGCAGCGTAATACCGGGGGACTCCTACAATGAGCAGTTCTTC

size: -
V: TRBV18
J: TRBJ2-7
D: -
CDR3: CASSPEGVDPYEQYF
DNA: TGTGCCAGCTCACCAGAGGGAGTCGATCCCTACGAGCAGTACTTC

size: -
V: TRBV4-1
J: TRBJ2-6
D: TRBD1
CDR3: CASSPQGAVGANVLTF
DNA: TGCGCCAGCAGCCCCCAGGGGGCGGTTGGGGCCAACGTCCTGACTTTC

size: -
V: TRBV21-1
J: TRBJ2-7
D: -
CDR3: CASSKGLGQYF
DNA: TGTGCCAGCAGCAAGGGCCTGGGGCAGTACTTC